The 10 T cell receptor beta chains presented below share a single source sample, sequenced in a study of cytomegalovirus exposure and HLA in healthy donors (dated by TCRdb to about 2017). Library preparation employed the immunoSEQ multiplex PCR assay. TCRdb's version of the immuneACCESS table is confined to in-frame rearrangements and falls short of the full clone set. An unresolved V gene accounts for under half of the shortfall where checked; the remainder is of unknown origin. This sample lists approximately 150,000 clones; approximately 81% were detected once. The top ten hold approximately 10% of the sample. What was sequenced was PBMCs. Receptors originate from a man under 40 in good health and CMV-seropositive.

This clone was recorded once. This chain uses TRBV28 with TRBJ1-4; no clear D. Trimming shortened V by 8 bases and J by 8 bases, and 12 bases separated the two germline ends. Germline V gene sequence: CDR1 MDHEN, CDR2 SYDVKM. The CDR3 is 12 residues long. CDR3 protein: CASSNAGEKLFF. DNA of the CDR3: TGTGCCAGCTCCAACGCGGGGGAAAAACTGTTTTTT.

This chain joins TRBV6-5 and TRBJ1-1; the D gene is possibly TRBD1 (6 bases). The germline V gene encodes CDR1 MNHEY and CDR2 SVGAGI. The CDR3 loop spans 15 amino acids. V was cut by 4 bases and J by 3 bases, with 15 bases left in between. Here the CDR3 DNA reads TGTGCCAGCAGTTCCGCGACAGGCGGGTACACTGAAGCTTTCTTT. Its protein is CASSSATGGYTEAFF.

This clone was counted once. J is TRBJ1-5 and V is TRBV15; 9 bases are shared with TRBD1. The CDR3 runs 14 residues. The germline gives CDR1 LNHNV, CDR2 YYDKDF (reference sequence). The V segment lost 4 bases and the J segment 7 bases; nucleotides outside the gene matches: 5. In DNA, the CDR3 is TGTGCCACCAGCACGGGACAGGGAGACCAGCCCCAGCATTTT. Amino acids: CATSTGQGDQPQHF.

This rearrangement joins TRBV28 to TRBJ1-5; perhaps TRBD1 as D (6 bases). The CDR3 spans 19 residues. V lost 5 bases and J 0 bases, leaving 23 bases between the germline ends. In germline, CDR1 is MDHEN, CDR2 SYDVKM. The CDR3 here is CASSLTRGAKTVSNQPQHF. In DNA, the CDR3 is TGTGCCAGCAGTCTCACTCGGGGGGCCAAGACGGTTAGCAATCAGCCCCAGCATTTT.

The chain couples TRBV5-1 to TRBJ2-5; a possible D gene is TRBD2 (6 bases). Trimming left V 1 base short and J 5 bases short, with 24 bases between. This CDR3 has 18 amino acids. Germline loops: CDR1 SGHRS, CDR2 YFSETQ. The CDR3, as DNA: TGCGCCAGCAGCTTGCCAAAAATGGGACTCAAGGAGTTCGAGACCCAGTACTTC. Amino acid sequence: CASSLPKMGLKEFETQYF.

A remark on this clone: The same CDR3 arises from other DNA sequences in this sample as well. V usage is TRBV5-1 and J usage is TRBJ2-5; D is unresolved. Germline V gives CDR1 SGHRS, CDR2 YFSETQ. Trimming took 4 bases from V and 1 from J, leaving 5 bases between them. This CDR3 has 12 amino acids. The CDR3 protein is CASSPLQETQYF. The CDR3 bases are TGCGCCAGCAGCCCTCTCCAAGAGACCCAGTACTTC.

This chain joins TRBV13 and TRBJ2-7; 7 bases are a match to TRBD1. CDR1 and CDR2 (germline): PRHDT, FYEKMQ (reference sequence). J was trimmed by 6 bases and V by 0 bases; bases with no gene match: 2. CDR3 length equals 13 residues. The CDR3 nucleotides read TGTGCCAGCAGCTTAGGGACAGGGAGCGAGCAGTACTTC. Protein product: CASSLGTGSEQYF.

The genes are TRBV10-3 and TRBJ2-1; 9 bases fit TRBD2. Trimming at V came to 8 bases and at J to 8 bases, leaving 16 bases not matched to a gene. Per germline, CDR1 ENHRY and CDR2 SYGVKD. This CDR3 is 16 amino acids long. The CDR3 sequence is CAISEGGSGGSDEQFF. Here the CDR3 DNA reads TGTGCCATCTCAGAGGGAGGGAGCGGGGGGTCCGATGAGCAGTTCTTC.

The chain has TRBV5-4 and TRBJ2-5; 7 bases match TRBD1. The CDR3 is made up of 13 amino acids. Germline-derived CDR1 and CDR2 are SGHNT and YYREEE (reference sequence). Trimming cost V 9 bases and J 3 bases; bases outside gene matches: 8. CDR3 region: CANFHRGEETQYF. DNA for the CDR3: TGTGCCAACTTCCACAGGGGAGAAGAGACCCAGTACTTC. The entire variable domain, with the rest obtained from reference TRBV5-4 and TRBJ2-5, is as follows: ETGVTQSPTHLIKTRGQQVTLRCSSQSGHNTVSWYQQALGQGPQFIFQYYREEENGRGNFPPRFSGLQFPNYSSELNVNALELDDSALYLCANFHRGEETQYFGPGTRLLVL.

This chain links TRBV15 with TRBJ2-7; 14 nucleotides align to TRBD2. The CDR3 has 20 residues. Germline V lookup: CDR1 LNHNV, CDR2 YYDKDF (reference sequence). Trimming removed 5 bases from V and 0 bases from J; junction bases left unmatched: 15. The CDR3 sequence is CATSPGVPGLAGARSYEQYF. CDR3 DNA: TGTGCCACCAGCCCGGGGGTCCCGGGACTAGCGGGAGCCCGCTCCTACGAGCAGTACTTC.